This T cell receptor beta chain was found in a study of blood T cell repertoires in COVID-19. Cohort placement rested on clinical history that participants reported themselves. Repertoires were generated with immunoSEQ multiplex PCR, while TCRdb's copy carries only in-frame clones and drops some. The sample shows over 250,000 clones, roughly 86% of them seen only once. CDR1 is SGDLS, CDR2 YYNGEE, per germline. The CDR3 runs 14 residues. V gave up 4 bases and J gave up 1 base, with 11 bases separating them. The TCR comes from a young woman who had recovered from COVID-19. The chain has TRBV9 and TRBJ2-5; D perhaps matches TRBD1 (5 bases). Sequencing used PBMCs or T cells enriched from blood (not recorded which). CDR3 sequence (DNA): TGTGCCAGCAGCAGTGGGGCGGCCCAAGAGACCCAGTACTTC. This codes for CASSSGAAQETQYF. The variable domain in full, completed from reference TRBV9 and TRBJ2-5, reads DSGVTQTPKHLITATGQRVTLRCSPRSGDLSVYWYQQSLDQGLQFLIQYYNGEERAKGNILERFSAQQFPDLHSELNLSSLELGDSALYFCASSSGAAQETQYFGPGTRLLVL.